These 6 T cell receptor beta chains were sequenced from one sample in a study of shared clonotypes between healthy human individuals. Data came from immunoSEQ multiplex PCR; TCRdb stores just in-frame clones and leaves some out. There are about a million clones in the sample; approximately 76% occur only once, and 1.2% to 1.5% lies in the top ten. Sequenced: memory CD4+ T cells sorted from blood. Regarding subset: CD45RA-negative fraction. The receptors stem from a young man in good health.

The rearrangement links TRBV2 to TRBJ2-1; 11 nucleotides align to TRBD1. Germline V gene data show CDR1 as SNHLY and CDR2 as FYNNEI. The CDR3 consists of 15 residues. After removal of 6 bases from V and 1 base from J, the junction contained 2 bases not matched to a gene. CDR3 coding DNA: TGTGCCAGCAGAGGACAGGGGGCATCCTACAATGAGCAGTTCTTC. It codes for CASRGQGASYNEQFF.

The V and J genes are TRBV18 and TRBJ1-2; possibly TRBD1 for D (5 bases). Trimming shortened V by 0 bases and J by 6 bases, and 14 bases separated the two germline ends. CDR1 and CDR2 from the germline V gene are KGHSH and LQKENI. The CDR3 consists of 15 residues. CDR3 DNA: TGTGCCAGCTCACCACCTCTCCGCCAAGGGGATGGCTACACCTTC. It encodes CASSPPLRQGDGYTF.

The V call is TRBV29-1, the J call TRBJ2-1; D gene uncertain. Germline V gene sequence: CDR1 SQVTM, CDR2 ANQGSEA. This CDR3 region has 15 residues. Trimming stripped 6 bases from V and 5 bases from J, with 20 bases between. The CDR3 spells CSVRSEASRDNEQFF. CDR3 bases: TGCAGCGTGAGGTCTGAGGCTAGTAGGGACAATGAGCAGTTCTTC.

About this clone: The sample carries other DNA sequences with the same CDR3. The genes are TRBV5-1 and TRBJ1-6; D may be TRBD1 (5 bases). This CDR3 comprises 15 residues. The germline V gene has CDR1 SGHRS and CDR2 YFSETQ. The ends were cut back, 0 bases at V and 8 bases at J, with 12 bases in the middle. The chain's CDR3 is CASSLGGARDSPLHF. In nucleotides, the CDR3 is TGCGCCAGCAGCTTGGGAGGGGCCAGGGATTCACCCCTCCACTTT.

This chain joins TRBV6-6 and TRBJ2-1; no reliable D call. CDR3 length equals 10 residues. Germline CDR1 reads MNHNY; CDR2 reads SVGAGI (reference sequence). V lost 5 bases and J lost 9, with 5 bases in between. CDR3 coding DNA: TGTGCCAGCAGTAGCTCTGAGCAGTTCTTC. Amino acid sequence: CASSSSEQFF.

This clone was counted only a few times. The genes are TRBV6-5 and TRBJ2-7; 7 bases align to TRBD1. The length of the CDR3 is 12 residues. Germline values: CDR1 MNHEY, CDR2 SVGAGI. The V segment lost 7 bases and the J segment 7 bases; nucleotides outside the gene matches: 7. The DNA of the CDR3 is TGTGCCAGCAAGACAGGGCTGGGGGAGCAGTACTTC. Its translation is CASKTGLGEQYF.